One TCR beta chain is described in this entry. Each and every patient relapsed after autologous stem cell transplantation, and patients got differing brentuximab vedotin exposure. These data belong to a study of PD-1 blockade in classical Hodgkin lymphoma. Assay: immunoSEQ multiplex PCR; the TCRdb copy retains only in-frame clones and omits some. The table lists over 50,000 clones, 81% of them singletons, with roughly 16% in the top ten. Germline V gives CDR1 MNHNS, CDR2 SASEGT. The CDR3 length is 13 residues. The junction had 2 bases not matched to a gene; V was cut back by 8 bases and J by 5 bases. The source was peripheral blood mononuclear cells (PBMCs), collected at baseline. The chain recombines TRBV6-1 with TRBJ1-5, with 11 positions matching TRBD1. This receptor was obtained from a human donor with classical Hodgkin lymphoma. As DNA, the CDR3 is TGTGCCAGCTGGACAGGGGGCGATCAGCCCCAGCATTTT. Translated, it gives CASWTGGDQPQHF.